This is a list of T cell receptor beta chains from one sample in a study of blood T cells in healthy people across ages. TCRdb called the 5' RACE reads again in MiXCR, with one record for every CDR3 protein. The repertoire holds some 710,000 distinct CDR3 sequences, with over 20% as singletons. The specimen was blood. The receptors shown here come from a man in his 70s in good health. CDR3s include the opening cysteine and the closing phenylalanine or tryptophan. A D gene is named only where the DNA matches it firmly. The size entry is marked missing in some rows and otherwise reads once, few, many or a size class.

d_gene	abundance	j_gene	v_gene	CDR3aa	CDR3nt
.	few	TRBJ2-1	TRBV11-2	CASSLSAGASHNEQFF	TGTGCCAGCAGCTTATCGGCGGGGGCGTCTCACAATGAGCAGTTCTTC
.	.	TRBJ1-5	TRBV5-1	CASSLSADQPQHF	TGCGCCAGCAGCTTGAGCGCCGATCAGCCCCAGCATTTT
TRBD2	.	TRBJ2-4	TRBV2	CASSESSGRPKNIQYF	TGTGCCAGCAGTGAATCGAGCGGGAGACCCAAAAACATTCAGTACTTC
TRBD1	.	TRBJ2-5	TRBV7-2	CASSLTEGQGGSQYF	TGTGCCAGCAGCCTAACAGAGGGACAGGGTGGGTCCCAGTACTTC
.	few	TRBJ2-3	TRBV29-1	CSVAIDAQYF	TGCAGCGTCGCGATAGATGCGCAGTATTTT
TRBD2	many	TRBJ2-2	TRBV12-3/TRBV12-4	CASSLRAGLAGGRNTGELFF	TGTGCCAGCAGTTTGCGCGCCGGGCTAGCGGGGGGCCGGAACACCGGGGAGCTGTTTTTT
.	.	TRBJ1-1	TRBV12-3/TRBV12-4	CASSPGVMNTEAFF	TGTGCCAGCAGTCCAGGGGTTATGAACACTGAAGCTTTCTTT
.	many	TRBJ2-3	TRBV5-1	CASSLAGSDTQYF	TGCGCCAGCAGCTTGGCTGGGTCAGATACGCAGTATTTT
.	many	TRBJ2-5	TRBV20-1	CSARVQILGETQYF	TGCAGTGCTAGAGTTCAGATTTTGGGGGAGACCCAGTACTTC
TRBD1	.	TRBJ2-5	TRBV5-1	CASSVGQGIVSETQYF	TGCGCCAGCAGCGTGGGACAGGGGATAGTTTCTGAGACCCAGTACTTC
TRBD1	few	TRBJ1-5	TRBV7-9	CASSRGQGWFQPQHF	TGTGCCAGCAGCCGGGGACAGGGCTGGTTCCAGCCCCAGCATTTT
TRBD2	.	TRBJ2-3	TRBV7-2	CASSSTSPTDTQYF	TGTGCCAGCAGCTCGACTAGCCCCACAGATACGCAGTATTTT
.	.	TRBJ1-5	TRBV12-3/TRBV12-4	CASSPGQSYQPQHF	TGTGCCAGCAGCCCCGGGCAGAGTTATCAGCCCCAGCATTTT
.	few	TRBJ1-2	TRBV5-1	CASSLQVPNYGYTF	TGCGCCAGCAGCTTGCAGGTCCCTAACTATGGCTACACCTTC
.	.	TRBJ2-5	TRBV20-1	CSASLSTLQETQYF	TGCAGTGCTAGTCTTTCCACACTTCAAGAGACCCAGTACTTC
TRBD1	.	TRBJ2-7	TRBV6-5	CASSAMRTGDYEQYF	TGTGCCAGCAGTGCGATGAGGACAGGGGATTACGAGCAGTACTTC
.	few	TRBJ1-2	TRBV10-2	CASSGNGVPVTF	TGCGCCAGCAGTGGAAACGGAGTTCCGGTCACCTTC
.	.	TRBJ2-5	TRBV29-1	CSAIGPMQETQYF	TGCAGCGCGATTGGACCGATGCAAGAGACCCAGTACTTC
.	.	TRBJ2-7	TRBV7-2	CASRSQGIYEQYF	TGTGCCAGCAGATCCCAAGGAATCTACGAGCAGTACTTC
.	few	TRBJ1-1	TRBV30	CAHGGFTEAFF	TGTGCCCATGGGGGGTTCACTGAAGCTTTCTTT
TRBD1	.	TRBJ1-2	TRBV5-1	CASSLALGQGFGYTF	TGCGCCAGCAGCTTGGCTTTGGGACAGGGCTTTGGCTACACCTTC
.	few	TRBJ1-1	TRBV12-5	CASGYGGGEAFF	TGTGCTAGTGGTTACGGTGGGGGGGAAGCTTTCTTT
.	.	TRBJ1-4	TRBV9	CASSPIVSEKLFF	TGTGCCAGCAGCCCGATTGTTAGTGAAAAACTGTTTTTT
.	.	TRBJ1-4	TRBV7-2	CASSSDSNEKLFF	TGTGCCAGCAGCTCGGACAGTAATGAAAAACTGTTTTTT
.	many	TRBJ2-5	TRBV5-1	CASSSGLIQETQYF	TGCGCCAGCAGCTCAGGACTTATTCAAGAGACCCAGTACTTC
.	few	TRBJ1-1	TRBV28	CASKSFWQMNTEAFF	TGTGCCAGCAAGAGCTTTTGGCAGATGAACACTGAAGCTTTCTTT
TRBD2	few	TRBJ2-1	TRBV3-1	CASSQDRLALSYNEQFF	TGTGCCAGCAGCCAAGACCGACTAGCGTTGTCCTACAATGAGCAGTTCTTC
.	few	TRBJ2-7	TRBV2	CASSRDTAYEQYF	TGTGCCAGCAGCCGGGACACAGCCTACGAGCAGTACTTC
.	few	TRBJ1-1	TRBV5-1	CASSPPSGATEAFF	TGCGCCAGCAGCCCGCCATCGGGCGCCACTGAAGCTTTCTTT
.	few	TRBJ2-6	TRBV6-7	CASSYVVSGANVLTF	TGTGCCAGCAGTTACGTGGTCTCTGGGGCCAACGTCCTGACTTTC
TRBD1	.	TRBJ2-5	TRBV27	CASSGQGRQETQYF	TGTGCCAGCAGCGGACAGGGGAGGCAAGAGACCCAGTACTTC
.	few	TRBJ1-1	TRBV3-1	CASSHLSRNTEAFF	TGTGCCAGCAGTCACCTAAGCAGGAACACTGAAGCTTTCTTT
.	once	TRBJ1-6	TRBV20-1	CSAPISYNSPLHF	TGCAGTGCTCCGATTTCCTATAATTCACCCCTCCACTTT
.	.	TRBJ1-1	TRBV20-1	CSARDWSPRGGHTEAFF	TGCAGTGCTAGAGATTGGTCCCCCCGGGGGGGACACACTGAAGCTTTCTTT
.	few	TRBJ1-1	TRBV30	CAWSARAWNTEAFF	TGTGCCTGGAGTGCCCGTGCCTGGAACACTGAAGCTTTCTTT
TRBD1	.	TRBJ1-2	TRBV29-1	CSVEVQGASGYTF	TGCAGCGTTGAAGTGCAGGGGGCGAGTGGCTACACCTTC
TRBD1	.	TRBJ2-7	TRBV5-6	CASSILQGVSNLF	TGTGCCAGCAGCATATTACAGGGGGTTAGCAACCTTTTC
.	many	TRBJ1-4	TRBV12-3/TRBV12-4	CASSLNRDEKLFF	TGTGCCAGCAGTCTAAACAGGGATGAAAAACTGTTTTTT
.	.	TRBJ1-2	TRBV12-3/TRBV12-4	CANRFGRGYTF	TGTGCCAACAGATTCGGGCGAGGCTACACCTTC
.	few	TRBJ2-3	TRBV15	CATSRDPGGTDTQYF	TGTGCCACCAGCAGAGATCCCGGAGGTACAGATACGCAGTATTTT
TRBD1	few	TRBJ1-5	TRBV18	CASSRDRRGIDNQPQHF	TGTGCCAGCTCACGGGACAGGAGGGGTATCGACAATCAGCCCCAGCATTTT
TRBD2	.	TRBJ2-1	TRBV5-1	CASKKPAGDEQFF	TGCGCCAGCAAAAAGCCGGCGGGAGACGAGCAGTTCTTC
.	few	TRBJ1-3	TRBV5-1	CASSRNTDSGNTIYF	TGCGCCAGCAGCCGGAATACAGACTCTGGAAACACCATATATTTT
.	few	TRBJ1-2	TRBV7-2	CASSLAYRDGYGYTF	TGTGCCAGCAGCTTAGCGTACAGGGATGGCTATGGCTACACCTTC
.	.	TRBJ2-2	TRBV7-9	CASTYSLGELFF	TGTGCCAGCACCTACTCTCTCGGGGAGCTGTTTTTT
.	.	TRBJ2-1	TRBV5-1	CASTDPIGFLYNEQFF	TGCGCCAGCACAGACCCCATCGGGTTTCTATACAATGAGCAGTTCTTC
.	few	TRBJ1-2	TRBV28	CASSPRTLINYGYTF	TGTGCCAGCAGTCCCCGGACACTGATTAACTATGGCTACACCTTC
.	few	TRBJ1-2	TRBV18	CASSPRLTFYGYTF	TGTGCCAGCTCACCTCGACTGACCTTCTATGGCTACACCTTC
.	few	TRBJ2-1	TRBV28	CASGPFNNEQFF	TGTGCCTCGGGCCCCTTTAATAATGAGCAGTTCTTC
.	once	TRBJ2-3	TRBV12-3/TRBV12-4	CASSFGPSTDAQYF	TGTGCCAGCAGTTTTGGTCCCAGCACAGATGCGCAGTATTTT
TRBD2	.	TRBJ2-2	TRBV5-5	CARSSGLAHRTGELFF	TGTGCCAGGTCGTCGGGACTAGCGCATCGCACCGGGGAGCTGTTTTTT
TRBD1	.	TRBJ1-4	TRBV20-1	CSAGDRVATNEKLFF	TGCAGTGCGGGCGACAGGGTTGCAACTAATGAAAAACTGTTTTTT
.	.	TRBJ2-7	TRBV6-5	CASTKGTGSYEQYF	TGTGCCAGCACCAAGGGGACTGGTTCCTACGAGCAGTACTTC
TRBD1	.	TRBJ1-2	TRBV20-1	CSARVQGGESNGYTF	TGCAGTGCTAGAGTCCAAGGGGGCGAGAGTAATGGCTACACCTTC
TRBD2	few	TRBJ2-1	TRBV2	CASTQTSGGYNEQFF	TGTGCCAGCACCCAAACTAGCGGGGGGTACAATGAGCAGTTCTTC
.	.	TRBJ1-3	TRBV29-1	CSYLTAVSGNTIYF	TGCAGCTACCTCACGGCAGTCTCTGGAAACACCATATATTTT
.	.	TRBJ2-1	TRBV7-9	CASSLPGNSYNEQFF	TGTGCCAGCAGCTTACCGGGAAACTCCTACAATGAGCAGTTCTTC
TRBD2	.	TRBJ2-3	TRBV11-2	CASSLNPTSDLTDTQYF	TGTGCCAGCAGCTTAAACCCCACTAGCGACCTTACAGATACGCAGTATTTT
TRBD1	.	TRBJ2-1	TRBV5-1	CASSPGQGAVLDNEQFF	TGCGCCAGCAGCCCGGGACAGGGGGCTGTCCTGGATAATGAGCAGTTCTTC